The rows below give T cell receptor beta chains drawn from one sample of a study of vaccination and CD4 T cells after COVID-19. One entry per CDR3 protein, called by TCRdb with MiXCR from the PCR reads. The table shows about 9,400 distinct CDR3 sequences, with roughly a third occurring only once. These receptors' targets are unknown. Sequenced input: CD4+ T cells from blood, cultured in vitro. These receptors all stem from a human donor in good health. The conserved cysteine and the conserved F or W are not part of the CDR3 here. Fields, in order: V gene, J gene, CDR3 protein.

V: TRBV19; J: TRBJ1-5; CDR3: ASSQARDRVSNQPQH
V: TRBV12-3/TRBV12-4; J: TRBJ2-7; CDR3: ASSLGGSSGQY
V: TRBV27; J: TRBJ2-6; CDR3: ASSSRTGGGSGANVLT
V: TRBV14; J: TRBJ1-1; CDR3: ASSGQGPTEAF
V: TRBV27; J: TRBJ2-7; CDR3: ASNPGSLVFYEQY
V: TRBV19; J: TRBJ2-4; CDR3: ASSPPGQGVKNIQY
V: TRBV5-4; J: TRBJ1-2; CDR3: ASSLGRAEDYGYT
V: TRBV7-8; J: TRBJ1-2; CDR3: ASSLGVAWTANYGYT
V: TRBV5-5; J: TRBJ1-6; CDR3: ASSLDRAPPLH
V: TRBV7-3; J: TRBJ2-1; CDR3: ASSLIMGSGGEQF
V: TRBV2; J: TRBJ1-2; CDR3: ASSEGVGAGVGYGYT
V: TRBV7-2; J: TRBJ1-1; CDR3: ASGRMGVLEAF
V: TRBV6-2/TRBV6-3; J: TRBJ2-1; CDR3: ASSYSGGGEQF
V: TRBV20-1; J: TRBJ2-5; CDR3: SAVRQETQY
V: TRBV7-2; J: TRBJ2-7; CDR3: ASSLSSMGIEQY
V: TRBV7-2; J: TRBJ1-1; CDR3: ASSRMGAGGNTEAF